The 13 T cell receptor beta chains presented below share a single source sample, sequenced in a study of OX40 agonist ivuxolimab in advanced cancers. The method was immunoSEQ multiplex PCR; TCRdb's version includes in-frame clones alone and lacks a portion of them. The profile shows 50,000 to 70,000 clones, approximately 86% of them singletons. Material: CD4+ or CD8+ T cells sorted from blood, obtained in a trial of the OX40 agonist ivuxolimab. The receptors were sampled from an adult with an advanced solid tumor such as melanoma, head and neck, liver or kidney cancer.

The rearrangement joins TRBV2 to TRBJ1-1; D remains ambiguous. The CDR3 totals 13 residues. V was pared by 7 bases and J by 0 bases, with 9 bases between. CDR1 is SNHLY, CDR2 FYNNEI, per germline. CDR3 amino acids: CASKEHLNTEAFF. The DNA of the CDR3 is TGTGCCAGCAAAGAACATTTGAACACTGAAGCTTTCTTT. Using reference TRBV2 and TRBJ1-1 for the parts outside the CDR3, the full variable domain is EPEVTQTPSHQVTQMGQEVILRCVPISNHLYFYWYRQILGQKVEFLVSFYNNEISEKSEIFDDQFSVERPDGSNFTLKIRSTKLEDSAMYFCASKEHLNTEAFFGQGTRLTVV.

The CDR3, as DNA: TGTGCCTTTAGGGTTGTTTCCTCCTACGAGCAGTACTTC. Its protein is CAFRVVSSYEQYF. This chain links TRBV30 with TRBJ2-7; D is unclear. The V and J ends lost 7 bases and 0 bases respectively, with 13 bases between them. The CDR3 sequence is 13 residues long. Germline lookup yields CDR1 GTSNPN and CDR2 SVGIG (reference sequence). Based on the CDR3 plus reference TRBV30 and TRBJ2-7, the full variable domain is SQTIHQWPATLVQPVGSPLSLECTVEGTSNPNLYWYRQAAGRGLQLLFYSVGIGQISSEVPQNLSASRPQDRQFILSSKKLLLSDSGFYLCAFRVVSSYEQYFGPGTRLTVT.

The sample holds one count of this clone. The CDR3 DNA is TGTGCCAGCAGTGATCTTGTGGAGACAGGGAGCGCAGATACGCAGTATTTT. This sequence encodes CASSDLVETGSADTQYF. The rearrangement links TRBV6-1 to TRBJ2-3; the match to TRBD1 covers 7 bases. The CDR3 is 17 residues long. The J segment lost 4 bases and the V segment lost 3 bases, leaving 13 bases of the junction unmatched. Germline loops: CDR1 MNHNS, CDR2 SASEGT.

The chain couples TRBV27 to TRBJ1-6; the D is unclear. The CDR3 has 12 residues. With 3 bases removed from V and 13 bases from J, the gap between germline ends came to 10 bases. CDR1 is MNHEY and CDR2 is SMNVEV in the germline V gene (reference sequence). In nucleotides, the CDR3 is TGTGCCAGCAGTTTCGGCCTGCTGCCCCTCCACTTT. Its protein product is CASSFGLLPLHF.

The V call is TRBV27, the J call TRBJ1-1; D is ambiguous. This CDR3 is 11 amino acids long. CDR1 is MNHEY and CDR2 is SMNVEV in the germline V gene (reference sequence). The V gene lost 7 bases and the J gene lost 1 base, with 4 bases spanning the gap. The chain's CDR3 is CASISNTEAFF. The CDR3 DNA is TGTGCCAGCATATCGAACACTGAAGCTTTCTTT.

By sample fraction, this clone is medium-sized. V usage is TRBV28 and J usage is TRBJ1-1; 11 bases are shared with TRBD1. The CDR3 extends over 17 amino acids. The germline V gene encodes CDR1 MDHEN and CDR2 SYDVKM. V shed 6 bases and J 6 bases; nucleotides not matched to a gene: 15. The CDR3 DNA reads TGTGCCAGCAGCTCCCCTCCGGGACAGGGGGGAGGCGCTGAAGCTTTCTTT. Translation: CASSSPPGQGGGAEAFF.

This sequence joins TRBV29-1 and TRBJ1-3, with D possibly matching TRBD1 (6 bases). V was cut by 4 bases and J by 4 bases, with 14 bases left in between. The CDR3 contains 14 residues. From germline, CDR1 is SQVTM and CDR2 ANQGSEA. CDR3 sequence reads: CSVVSGVAGNTIYF. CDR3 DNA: TGCAGCGTTGTTTCAGGGGTCGCAGGAAACACCATATATTTT.

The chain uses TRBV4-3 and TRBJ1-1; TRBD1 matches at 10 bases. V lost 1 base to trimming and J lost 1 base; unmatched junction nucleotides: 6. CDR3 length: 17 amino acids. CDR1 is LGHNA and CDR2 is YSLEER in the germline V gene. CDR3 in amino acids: CASSQGLGDRGNTEAFF. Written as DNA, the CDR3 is TGCGCCAGCAGCCAAGGTTTGGGGGACAGGGGGAACACTGAAGCTTTCTTT.

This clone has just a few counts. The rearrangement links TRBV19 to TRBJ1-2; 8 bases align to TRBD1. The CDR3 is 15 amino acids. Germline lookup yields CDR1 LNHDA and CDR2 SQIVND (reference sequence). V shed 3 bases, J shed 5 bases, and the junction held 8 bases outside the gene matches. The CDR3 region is CASSMIDRGRYGYTF. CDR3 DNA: TGTGCCAGTAGTATGATAGACAGGGGACGTTATGGCTACACCTTC.

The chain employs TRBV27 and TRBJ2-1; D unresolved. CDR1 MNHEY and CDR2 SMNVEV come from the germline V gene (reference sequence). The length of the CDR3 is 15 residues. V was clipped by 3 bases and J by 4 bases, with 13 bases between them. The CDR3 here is CASSFSGSGYNEQFF. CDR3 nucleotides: TGTGCCAGCAGTTTCTCAGGCTCCGGGTACAATGAGCAGTTCTTC.

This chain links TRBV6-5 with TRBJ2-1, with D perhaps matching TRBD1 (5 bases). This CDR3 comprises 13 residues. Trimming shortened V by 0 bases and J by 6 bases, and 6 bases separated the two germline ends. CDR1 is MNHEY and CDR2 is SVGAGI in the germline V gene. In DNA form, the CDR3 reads TGTGCCAGCAGTTACTCAGGGGTCAATGAGCAGTTCTTC. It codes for CASSYSGVNEQFF.

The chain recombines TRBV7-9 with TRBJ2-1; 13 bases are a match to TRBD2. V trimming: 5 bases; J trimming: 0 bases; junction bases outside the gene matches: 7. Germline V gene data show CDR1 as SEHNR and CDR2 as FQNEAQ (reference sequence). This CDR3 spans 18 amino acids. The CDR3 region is CASSPGTSGMSSYNEQFF. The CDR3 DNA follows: TGTGCCAGCAGCCCAGGGACTAGCGGGATGAGCTCCTACAATGAGCAGTTCTTC.

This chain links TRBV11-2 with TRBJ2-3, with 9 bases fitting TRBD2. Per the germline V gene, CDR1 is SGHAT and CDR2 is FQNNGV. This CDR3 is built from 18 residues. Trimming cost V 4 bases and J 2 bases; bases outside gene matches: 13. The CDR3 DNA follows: TGTGCCAGCAGCTCCAGGGCGGGGGGGCCCCCTTTCACAGATACGCAGTATTTT. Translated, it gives CASSSRAGGPPFTDTQYF. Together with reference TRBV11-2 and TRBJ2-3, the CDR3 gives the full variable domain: EAGVAQSPRYKIIEKRQSVAFWCNPISGHATLYWYQQILGQGPKLLIQFQNNGVVDDSQLPKDRFSAERLKGVDSTLKIQPAKLEDSAVYLCASSSRAGGPPFTDTQYFGPGTRLTVL.